This TCR beta chain stems from a study of T cells in localized non-small cell lung cancer. General study findings and limits: Of the tissues analyzed, uninvolved adjacent lung showed maximal T cell clonality, greater than tumor. Across samples, adjacent lung featured a median roughly 62 of the top 100 tumor clones. Heterogeneity remains possible, as sequencing covered one tumor region only. Elevated circulating T cell density in blood was associated with longer overall survival.

With respect to this clone: What it binds is not known.

V shed 4 bases and J 5 bases; nucleotides not matched to a gene: 2. The CDR3 runs to 15 residues. CDR1 and CDR2 (germline): MNHEY, SVGAGI. Sequencing was performed with immunoSEQ multiplex PCR; in TCRdb, only in-frame clones are kept and a portion is missing. The profile covers 70,000 or so clones, with 84% appearing a single time and 1% to 1.5% taken by the ten largest. The genes are TRBV6-5 and TRBJ2-1, with 13 bases fitting TRBD2. This receptor was obtained from an older female donor with stage I lung adenocarcinoma. The sample consisted of peripheral blood, taken before any cancer treatment. CDR3 sequence: CASSFGTSGDNEQFF. CDR3 DNA: TGTGCCAGCAGTTTCGGGACTAGCGGGGACAATGAGCAGTTCTTC.